Listed below are T cell receptor beta chains from one sample, sequenced in a study of PD-1 blockade in classical Hodgkin lymphoma. Repertoires were generated with immunoSEQ multiplex PCR, while TCRdb's copy carries only in-frame clones and drops some. The sample yields 45,000 to 60,000 clones, roughly 80% seen once. The starting material was peripheral blood mononuclear cells (PBMCs), obtained at baseline. Source of these receptors: a human donor with classical Hodgkin lymphoma. Both conserved end residues are part of each CDR3. D genes are given only for firm matches. Size tells how often a clone was seen (once, few, many) or the class of an expanded clone, and some rows leave it out.

D gene: TRBD1; clone size: .; V gene: TRBV15; J gene: TRBJ1-1; CDR3 protein: CATSRLIGTGGSWAEAFF; CDR3 DNA: TGTGCCACCAGCAGACTTATAGGGACAGGGGGTAGTTGGGCTGAAGCTTTCTTT
D gene: .; clone size: .; V gene: TRBV4-1; J gene: TRBJ2-5; CDR3 protein: CASRALRDTGPETQYF; CDR3 DNA: TGCGCCAGCCGAGCCCTCCGGGACACGGGCCCAGAGACCCAGTACTTC
D gene: .; clone size: once; V gene: TRBV12-5; J gene: TRBJ2-7; CDR3 protein: CASARYEQYF; CDR3 DNA: TGTGCTAGTGCAAGGTACGAGCAGTACTTC
D gene: .; clone size: .; V gene: TRBV6-6; J gene: TRBJ1-1; CDR3 protein: CASRPGTMNTEAFF; CDR3 DNA: TGTGCCAGCAGACCCGGGACAATGAACACTGAAGCTTTCTTT
D gene: .; clone size: .; V gene: TRBV7-9; J gene: TRBJ2-1; CDR3 protein: CASSPTLGNEQFF; CDR3 DNA: TGTGCCAGCAGCCCCACCCTAGGTAATGAGCAGTTCTTC
D gene: TRBD2; clone size: .; V gene: TRBV11-3; J gene: TRBJ2-7; CDR3 protein: CASSPRAGGDNEQYF; CDR3 DNA: TGTGCCAGCAGCCCCCGGGCGGGAGGGGACAACGAGCAGTACTTC
D gene: .; clone size: .; V gene: TRBV9; J gene: TRBJ2-7; CDR3 protein: CASSVAQTYEQYF; CDR3 DNA: TGTGCCAGCAGCGTAGCTCAAACGTACGAGCAGTACTTC
D gene: TRBD1; clone size: .; V gene: TRBV19; J gene: TRBJ1-5; CDR3 protein: CASSTLGQGNQPQHF; CDR3 DNA: TGTGCCAGTAGTACCCTCGGACAGGGCAATCAGCCCCAGCATTTT
D gene: TRBD1; clone size: .; V gene: TRBV7-9; J gene: TRBJ2-1; CDR3 protein: CASSLGRDRAYNEQFF; CDR3 DNA: TGTGCCAGCAGCTTAGGGCGGGACAGGGCCTACAATGAGCAGTTCTTC
D gene: .; clone size: .; V gene: TRBV30; J gene: TRBJ1-2; CDR3 protein: CAWRGFGGLGYTF; CDR3 DNA: TGTGCCTGGAGGGGTTTCGGGGGGCTTGGCTACACCTTC
D gene: .; clone size: once; V gene: TRBV27; J gene: TRBJ2-7; CDR3 protein: CASSLFPGTGYEQYF; CDR3 DNA: TGTGCCAGCAGTTTATTTCCCGGGACGGGTTACGAGCAGTACTTC
D gene: .; clone size: .; V gene: TRBV10-3; J gene: TRBJ1-2; CDR3 protein: CAISETADIRRGYTF; CDR3 DNA: TGTGCCATCAGTGAGACGGCTGACATACGAAGGGGCTACACCTTC
D gene: .; clone size: .; V gene: TRBV30; J gene: TRBJ2-2; CDR3 protein: CAWNFGAGEELFF; CDR3 DNA: TGTGCCTGGAACTTCGGGGCAGGGGAAGAACTGTTTTTT
D gene: TRBD2; clone size: few; V gene: TRBV10-2; J gene: TRBJ2-3; CDR3 protein: CATLAGRADTQYF; CDR3 DNA: TGCGCCACTCTAGCGGGAAGGGCAGATACGCAGTATTTT
D gene: .; clone size: .; V gene: TRBV10-3; J gene: TRBJ1-5; CDR3 protein: CAISETVDNQPQHF; CDR3 DNA: TGTGCCATCAGTGAAACAGTTGACAATCAGCCCCAGCATTTT
D gene: TRBD1; clone size: .; V gene: TRBV13; J gene: TRBJ1-2; CDR3 protein: CASSFRTGNNYGYTF; CDR3 DNA: TGTGCCAGCAGCTTTCGGACAGGGAACAACTATGGCTACACCTTC
D gene: TRBD2; clone size: .; V gene: TRBV6-4; J gene: TRBJ2-1; CDR3 protein: CASTGYGGRTNGTYNEQFF; CDR3 DNA: TGTGCCAGCACCGGCTACGGCGGGAGGACCAACGGAACCTACAATGAGCAGTTCTTC
D gene: .; clone size: few; V gene: TRBV15; J gene: TRBJ2-2; CDR3 protein: CATSPGWGNTGELFF; CDR3 DNA: TGTGCCACCAGCCCAGGGTGGGGAAACACCGGGGAGCTGTTTTTT